This T cell receptor beta chain was captured by sequencing in a study of T cells expressing NK-cell markers. Study information: Sequencing covered eight donors, seven HCMV-seropositive and one seronegative.

Concerning this clonotype itself: Its antigen is as yet unknown.

Germline V CDR1 and CDR2: MNHEY, SMNVEV (reference sequence). The CDR3 has 13 amino acids. cDNA encoding TCR beta was synthesized via 5'RACE template switching incorporating UMIs. TCRdb reprocessed the 5' RACE reads and keeps a single row for each CDR3 protein, giving no DNA. The table for this sample gives about 430,000 distinct CDR3 sequences. Study outcomes and limitations: Dominant NKG2C+ clonotype frequencies of roughly 1.0-7.5% of CD8+ T cells were measured in over 5 donors.

The sequence derives from a woman aged 45-65 years in good health. The source material was blood T cells: a sorted CD56 or NKG2C T cell subset, CD4+ or CD8+ T cells, or bulk PBMC T cells (not recorded which). The chain links TRBV27 to TRBJ1-2. CDR3 amino acids: CASSLWAGRGYTF.